This T cell receptor beta chain was sequenced in a study of shared clonotypes between healthy human individuals. Study-level information: There were three CD4 naive, three CD4 memory, two CD8 naive and one CD8 memory plates per donor.

About this clone itself: Its specificity is not known.

Trimming pared 1 base from V and 6 bases from J, leaving 10 bases between. Germline CDR1 MNHNS, CDR2 SASEGT. There are 14 residues in the CDR3. The study, taken as a whole, reports: Estimated richness was generally greater in naive than memory subsets.

Division of CD4+ cells produced a CD45RA+ naive subset and a CD45RA-negative memory subset. Sorted subsets were amplified in replicate PCRs using approximately 0.2 ug DNA, 30,000 to 35,000 T cell genomes. The assay was immunoSEQ multiplex PCR, and TCRdb's table has in-frame clones only and misses some. The sample includes more than 2,000,000 clones, just over 90% of them seen just once. The chain recombines TRBV6-1 with TRBJ2-1, with D uncertain. Material: naive CD4+ T cells sorted from blood. Regarding subset: CD45RA+ positively selected. The sequence was obtained from a man aged 18-30 years in good health. The CDR3 coding sequence is TGTGCCAGCAGTGAAGGGGTTTTGGGCAATGAGCAGTTCTTC. Encoded protein: CASSEGVLGNEQFF.